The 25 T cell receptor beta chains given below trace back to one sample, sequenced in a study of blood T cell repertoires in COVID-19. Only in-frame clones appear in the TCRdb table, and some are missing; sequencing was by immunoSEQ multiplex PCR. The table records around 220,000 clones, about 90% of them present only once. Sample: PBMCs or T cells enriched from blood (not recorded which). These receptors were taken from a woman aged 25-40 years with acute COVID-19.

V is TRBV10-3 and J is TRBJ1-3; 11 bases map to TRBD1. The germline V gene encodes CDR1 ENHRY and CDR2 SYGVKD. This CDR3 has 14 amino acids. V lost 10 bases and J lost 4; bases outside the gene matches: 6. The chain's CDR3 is CATLGQGAGNTIYF. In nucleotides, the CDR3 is TGTGCCACCCTCGGACAGGGGGCAGGAAACACCATATATTTT.

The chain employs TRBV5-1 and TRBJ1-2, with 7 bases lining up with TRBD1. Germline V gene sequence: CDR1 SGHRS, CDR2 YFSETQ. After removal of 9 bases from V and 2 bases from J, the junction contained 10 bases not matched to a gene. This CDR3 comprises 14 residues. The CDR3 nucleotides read TGCGCCAACTATCGACAGGGTACAAACTATGGCTACACCTTC. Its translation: CANYRQGTNYGYTF.

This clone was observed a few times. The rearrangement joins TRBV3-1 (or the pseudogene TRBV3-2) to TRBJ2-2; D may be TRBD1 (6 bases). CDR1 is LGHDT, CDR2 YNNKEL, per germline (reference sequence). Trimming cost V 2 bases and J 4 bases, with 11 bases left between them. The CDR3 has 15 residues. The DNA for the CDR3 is TGTGCCAGCAGCCAAACAGGGTTCGGCACCGGGGAGCTGTTTTTT. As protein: CASSQTGFGTGELFF.

The CDR3 sequence: CASSEDPRGKLFF. As DNA, the CDR3 is TGTGCCAGCAGTGAAGACCCGCGGGGAAAACTGTTTTTT. The genes are TRBV6-1 and TRBJ1-4; D not certain. The CDR3 extends over 13 amino acids. Trimming shortened V by 1 base and J by 10 bases, and 10 bases separated the two germline ends. From germline, CDR1 is MNHNS and CDR2 SASEGT.

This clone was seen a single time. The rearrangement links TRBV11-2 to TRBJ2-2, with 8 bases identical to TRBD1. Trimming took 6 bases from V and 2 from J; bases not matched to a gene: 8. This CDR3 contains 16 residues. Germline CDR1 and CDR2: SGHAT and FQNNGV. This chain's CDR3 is CASSDSDRGNTGELFF. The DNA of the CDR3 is TGTGCCAGCAGTGACTCAGACAGGGGAAACACCGGGGAGCTGTTTTTT.

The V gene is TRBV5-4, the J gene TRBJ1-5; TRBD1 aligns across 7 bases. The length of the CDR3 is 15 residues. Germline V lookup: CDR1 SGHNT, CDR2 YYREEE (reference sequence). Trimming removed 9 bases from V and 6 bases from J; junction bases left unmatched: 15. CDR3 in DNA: TGTGCCACCAATAGGTGTCAGGGGGTTTTTCAGCCCCAGCATTTT. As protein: CATNRCQGVFQPQHF.

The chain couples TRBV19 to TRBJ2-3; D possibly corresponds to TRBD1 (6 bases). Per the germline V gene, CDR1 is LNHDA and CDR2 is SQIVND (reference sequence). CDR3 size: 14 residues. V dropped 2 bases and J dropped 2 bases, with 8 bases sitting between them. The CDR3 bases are TGTGCCAGTAGTATACAGGGGAACACAGATACGCAGTATTTT. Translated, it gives CASSIQGNTDTQYF.

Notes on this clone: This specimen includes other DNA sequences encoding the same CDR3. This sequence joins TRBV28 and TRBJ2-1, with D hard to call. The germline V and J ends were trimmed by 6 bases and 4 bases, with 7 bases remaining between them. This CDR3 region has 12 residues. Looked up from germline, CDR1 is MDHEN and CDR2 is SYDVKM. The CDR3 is CASRSGYNEQFF. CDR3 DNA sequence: TGTGCCAGCAGATCGGGTTACAATGAGCAGTTCTTC.

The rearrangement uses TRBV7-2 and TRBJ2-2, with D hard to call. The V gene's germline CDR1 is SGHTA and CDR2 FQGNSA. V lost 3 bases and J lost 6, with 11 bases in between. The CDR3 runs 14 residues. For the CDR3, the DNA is TGTGCCAGCAGCTTCATCCCGGGTTCCGGGGAGCTGTTTTTT. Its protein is CASSFIPGSGELFF. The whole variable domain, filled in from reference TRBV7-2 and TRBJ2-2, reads GAGVSQSPSNKVTEKGKDVELRCDPISGHTALYWYRQSLGQGLEFLIYFQGNSAPDKSGLPSDRFSAERTGGSVSTLTIQRTQQEDSAVYLCASSFIPGSGELFFGEGSRLTVL.

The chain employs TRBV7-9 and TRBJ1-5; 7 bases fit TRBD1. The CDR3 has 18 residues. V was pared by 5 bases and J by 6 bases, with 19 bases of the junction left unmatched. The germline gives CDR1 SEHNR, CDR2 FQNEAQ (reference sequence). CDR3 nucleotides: TGTGCCAGCAGCGCCCACCTTACCGGAGGGGGCGCCGGTCAGCCCCAGCATTTT. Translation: CASSAHLTGGGAGQPQHF. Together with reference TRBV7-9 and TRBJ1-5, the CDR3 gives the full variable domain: DTGVSQNPRHKITKRGQNVTFRCDPISEHNRLYWYRQTLGQGPEFLTYFQNEAQLEKSRLLSDRFSAERPKGSFSTLEIQRTEQGDSAMYLCASSAHLTGGGAGQPQHFGDGTRLSIL.

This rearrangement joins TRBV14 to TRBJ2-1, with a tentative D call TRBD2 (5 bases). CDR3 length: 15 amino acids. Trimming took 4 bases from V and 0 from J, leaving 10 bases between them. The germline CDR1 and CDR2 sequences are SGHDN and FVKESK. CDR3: CASSPEVLSYNEQFF. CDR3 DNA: TGTGCCAGCAGCCCGGAGGTTCTCTCCTACAATGAGCAGTTCTTC.

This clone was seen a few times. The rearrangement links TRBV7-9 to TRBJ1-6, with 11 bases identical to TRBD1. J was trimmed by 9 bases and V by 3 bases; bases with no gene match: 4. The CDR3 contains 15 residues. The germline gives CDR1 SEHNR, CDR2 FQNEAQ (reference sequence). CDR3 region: CASSLGTGGTSPLHF. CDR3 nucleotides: TGTGCCAGCAGCTTGGGGACAGGGGGGACTTCACCCCTCCACTTT.

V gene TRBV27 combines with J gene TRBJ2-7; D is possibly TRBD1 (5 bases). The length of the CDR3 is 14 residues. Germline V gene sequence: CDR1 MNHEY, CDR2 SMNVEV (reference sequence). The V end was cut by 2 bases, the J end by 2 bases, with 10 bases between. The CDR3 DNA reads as TGTGCCAGCAGTTTAACACAGGCCCCCTACGAGCAGTACTTC. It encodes CASSLTQAPYEQYF.

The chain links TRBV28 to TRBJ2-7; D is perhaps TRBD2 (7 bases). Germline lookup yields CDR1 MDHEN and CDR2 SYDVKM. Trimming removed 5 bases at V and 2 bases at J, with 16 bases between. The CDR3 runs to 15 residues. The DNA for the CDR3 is TGTGCCAGCAGTGTCACAGGGAGGGGACCCTACGAGCAGTACTTC. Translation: CASSVTGRGPYEQYF.

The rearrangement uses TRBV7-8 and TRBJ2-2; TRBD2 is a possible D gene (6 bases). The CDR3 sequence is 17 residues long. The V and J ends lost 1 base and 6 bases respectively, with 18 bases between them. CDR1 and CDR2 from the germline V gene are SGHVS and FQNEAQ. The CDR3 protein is CASSLVVGEAIPGELFF. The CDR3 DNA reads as TGTGCCAGCAGCTTAGTTGTGGGGGAGGCTATCCCCGGGGAGCTGTTTTTT.

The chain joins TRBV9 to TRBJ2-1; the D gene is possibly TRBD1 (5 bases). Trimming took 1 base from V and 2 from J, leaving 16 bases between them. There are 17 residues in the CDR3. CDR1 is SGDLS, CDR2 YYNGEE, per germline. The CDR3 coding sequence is TGTGCCAGCAGCGTACATCCCCGGAAGGGGACCTACAATGAGCAGTTCTTC. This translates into CASSVHPRKGTYNEQFF.

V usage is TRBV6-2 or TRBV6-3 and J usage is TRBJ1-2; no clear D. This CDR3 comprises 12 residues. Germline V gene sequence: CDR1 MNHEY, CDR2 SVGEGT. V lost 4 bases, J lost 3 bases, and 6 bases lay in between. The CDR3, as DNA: TGTGCCAGCAGTTCTTCCTACTATGGCTACACCTTC. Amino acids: CASSSSYYGYTF.

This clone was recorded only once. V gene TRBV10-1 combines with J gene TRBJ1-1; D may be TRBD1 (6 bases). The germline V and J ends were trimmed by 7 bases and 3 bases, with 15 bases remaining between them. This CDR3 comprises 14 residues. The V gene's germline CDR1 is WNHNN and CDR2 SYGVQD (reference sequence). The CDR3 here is CASTLQGSHTEAFF. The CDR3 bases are TGCGCCAGCACCCTACAGGGATCTCACACTGAAGCTTTCTTT.

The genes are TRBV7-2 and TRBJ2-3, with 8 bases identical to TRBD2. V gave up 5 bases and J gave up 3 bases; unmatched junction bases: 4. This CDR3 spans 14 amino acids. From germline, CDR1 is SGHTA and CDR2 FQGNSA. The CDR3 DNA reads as TGTGCCAGCAGCATCACTAGCGGTACAGATACGCAGTATTTT. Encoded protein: CASSITSGTDTQYF.

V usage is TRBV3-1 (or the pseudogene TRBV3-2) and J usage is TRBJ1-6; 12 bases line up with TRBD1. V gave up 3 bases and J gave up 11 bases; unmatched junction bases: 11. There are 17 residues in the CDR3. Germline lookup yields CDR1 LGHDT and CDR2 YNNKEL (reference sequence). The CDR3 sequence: CASSQDKGTGGMAPLHF. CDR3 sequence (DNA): TGTGCCAGCAGCCAGGATAAGGGGACAGGGGGCATGGCACCCCTCCACTTT.

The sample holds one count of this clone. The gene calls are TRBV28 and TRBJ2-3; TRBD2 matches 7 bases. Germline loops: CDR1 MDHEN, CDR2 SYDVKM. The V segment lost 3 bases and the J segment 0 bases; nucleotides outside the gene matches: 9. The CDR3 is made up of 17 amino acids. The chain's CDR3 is CASSFDGGGGSTDTQYF. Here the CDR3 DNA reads TGTGCCAGCAGTTTCGATGGAGGCGGGGGTAGCACAGATACGCAGTATTTT.

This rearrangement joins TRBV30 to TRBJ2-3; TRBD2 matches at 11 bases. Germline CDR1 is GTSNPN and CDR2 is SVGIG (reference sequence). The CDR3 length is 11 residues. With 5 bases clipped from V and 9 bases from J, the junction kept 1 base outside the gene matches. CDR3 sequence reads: CAWASGGTQYF. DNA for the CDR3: TGTGCCTGGGCTAGCGGGGGGACGCAGTATTTT.

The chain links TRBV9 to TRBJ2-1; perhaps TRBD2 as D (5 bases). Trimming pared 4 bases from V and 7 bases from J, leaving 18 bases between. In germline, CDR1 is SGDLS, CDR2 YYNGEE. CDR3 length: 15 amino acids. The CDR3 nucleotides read TGTGCCAGCAGCCCCCGAGGAGGTACGACAAATGAGCAGTTCTTC. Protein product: CASSPRGGTTNEQFF.

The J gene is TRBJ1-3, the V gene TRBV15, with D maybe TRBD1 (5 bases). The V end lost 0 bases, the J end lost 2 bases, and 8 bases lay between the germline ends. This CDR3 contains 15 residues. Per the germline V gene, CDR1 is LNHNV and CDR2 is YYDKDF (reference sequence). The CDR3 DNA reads TGTGCCACCAGCAGAGATAGGGGAACTGGAAACACCATATATTTT. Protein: CATSRDRGTGNTIYF.

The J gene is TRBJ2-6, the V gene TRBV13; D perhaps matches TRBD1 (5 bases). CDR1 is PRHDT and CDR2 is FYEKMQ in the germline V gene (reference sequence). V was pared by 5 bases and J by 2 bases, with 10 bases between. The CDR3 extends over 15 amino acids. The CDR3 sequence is CASSSREAGANVLTF. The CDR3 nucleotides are TGTGCCAGCAGCAGCAGGGAAGCTGGGGCCAACGTCCTGACTTTC.